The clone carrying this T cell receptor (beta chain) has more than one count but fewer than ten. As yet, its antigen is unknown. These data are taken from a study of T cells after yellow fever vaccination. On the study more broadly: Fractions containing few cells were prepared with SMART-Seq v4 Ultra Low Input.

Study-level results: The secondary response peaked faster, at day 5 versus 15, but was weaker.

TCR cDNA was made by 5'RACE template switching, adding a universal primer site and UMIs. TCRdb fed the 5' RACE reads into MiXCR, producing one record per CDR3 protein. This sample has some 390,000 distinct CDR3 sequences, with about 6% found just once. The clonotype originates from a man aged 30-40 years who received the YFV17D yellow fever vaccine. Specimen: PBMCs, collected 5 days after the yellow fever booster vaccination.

CDR3 nucleotide sequence: TGTGCCACCAGTGACGGGGGCCTCTATAAGCAGTTCTTC. Amino acid sequence: CATSDGGLYKQFF. The genes are TRBV24-1 and TRBJ2-1; perhaps D is TRBD1 or TRBD2 (6 bases each). V lost 4 bases, J lost 11 bases, and 14 bases lay in between. Germline CDR1 KGHDR, CDR2 SFDVKD. This CDR3 has 13 amino acids.